These 26 T cell receptor beta chains originate from one sample sequenced in a study of blood T cell repertoires in COVID-19. Clones were read by immunoSEQ multiplex PCR, and TCRdb kept only the in-frame ones, dropping some. The data hold fewer than 300,000 clones, with around 90% observed a single time. The sequencing sample was made of PBMCs or T cells enriched from blood (not recorded which). The source is a woman aged 25 to 45 who had recovered from COVID-19.

The V call is TRBV28, the J call TRBJ1-4; unclear D gene. The germline CDR1 and CDR2 sequences are MDHEN and SYDVKM. CDR3 size: 15 residues. Trimming took 6 bases from V and 0 from J, leaving 11 bases between them. In DNA form, the CDR3 reads TGTGCCAGCAGACCTACAGCAGCAACTAATGAAAAACTGTTTTTT. It encodes CASRPTAATNEKLFF.

This clone was seen more than once but under ten times. The CDR3 here is CASSSQGRGKTGELFF. DNA of the CDR3: TGTGCCAGCAGCTCACAGGGTAGGGGGAAGACCGGGGAGCTGTTTTTT. The chain recombines TRBV5-4 with TRBJ2-2; D possibly corresponds to TRBD1 (6 bases). This CDR3 contains 16 residues. V shed 3 bases and J shed 5 bases, with 17 bases lying between them. Germline V gene lookup returns CDR1 SGHNT and CDR2 YYREEE (reference sequence).

The rearrangement joins TRBV6-1 to TRBJ2-1, with TRBD1 identical over 9 bases. The CDR3 runs 13 residues. Looked up from germline, CDR1 is MNHNS and CDR2 is SASEGT. The V and J ends lost 2 bases and 15 bases, in that order; junction bases with no gene match: 8. In DNA form, the CDR3 reads TGTGCCAGCAGTGAATATTTCGGACAGGGGATGTTCTTC. Translation: CASSEYFGQGMFF.

DNA for the CDR3: TGTGCCACCAGTGACCGAAACAGGGGAGATACGCAGTATTTT. Translating it yields CATSDRNRGDTQYF. The chain recombines TRBV24-1 with TRBJ2-3, with 7 bases that match TRBD1. The V gene end was trimmed by 4 bases and the J gene end by 5 bases; junction bases not matched to a gene: 5. Germline V gene data show CDR1 as KGHDR and CDR2 as SFDVKD. CDR3 length: 14 amino acids.

This chain links TRBV15 with TRBJ1-3; 8 bases match TRBD1. V was pared by 5 bases and J by 4 bases, with 10 bases of the junction left unmatched. The CDR3 runs to 16 residues. The germline CDR1 and CDR2 sequences are LNHNV and YYDKDF (reference sequence). CDR3 coding DNA: TGTGCCACCAGCGGACCGGACAGGGCGGTAGGAAACACCATATATTTT. Residues: CATSGPDRAVGNTIYF.

As for this clone: The sample carries other DNA sequences with the same CDR3. The rearrangement joins TRBV11-2 to TRBJ2-2; weak D call: TRBD2 (5 bases). The CDR3 spans 13 residues. V was clipped by 1 base and J by 8 bases, with 8 bases between them. Looked up from germline, CDR1 is SGHAT and CDR2 is FQNNGV. The CDR3 DNA sequence: TGTGCCAGCAGCTTAGCGGGATCTGGGGAGCTGTTTTTT. It translates to CASSLAGSGELFF.

The rearrangement joins TRBV4-3 to TRBJ1-6; 7 bases are a match to TRBD1. Germline loops: CDR1 LGHNA, CDR2 YSLEER. The CDR3 is made up of 16 amino acids. J was trimmed by 5 bases and V by 4 bases; bases with no gene match: 8. The CDR3 loop reads CASSPYTGTDNSPLHF. The CDR3 nucleotides are TGCGCCAGCAGCCCTTATACCGGGACAGATAATTCACCCCTCCACTTT.

V and J are TRBV5-4 and TRBJ2-4; a weak D match, TRBD1 (7 bases). Germline CDR1 reads SGHNT; CDR2 reads YYREEE (reference sequence). This CDR3 region has 16 residues. V was shortened by 4 bases and J by 2 bases, with 16 bases between the two germline ends. CDR3 sequence reads: CASSPQGGVTKNIQYF. Here the CDR3 DNA reads TGTGCCAGCAGCCCCCAGGGGGGCGTAACCAAAAACATTCAGTACTTC.

V and J are TRBV25-1 and TRBJ1-6; no reliable D call. The V end was cut by 8 bases, the J end by 3 bases, with 20 bases between. This CDR3 is 17 amino acids long. The germline V gene encodes CDR1 MGHDK and CDR2 SYGVNS. The CDR3 nucleotides read TGTGCCAGCCAGACGAAGCAGGCCACAGACTATAATTCACCCCTCCACTTT. Translating it yields CASQTKQATDYNSPLHF. Combining the CDR3 with reference TRBV25-1 and TRBJ1-6 gives the whole variable domain EADIYQTPRYLVIGTGKKITLECSQTMGHDKMYWYQQDPGMELHLIHYSYGVNSTEKGDLSSESTVSRIRTEHFPLTLESARPSHTSQYLCASQTKQATDYNSPLHFGNGTRLTVT.

V is TRBV6-2 or TRBV6-3 and J is TRBJ1-5, with D possibly TRBD1 on 6 matching bases. Germline CDR1 and CDR2: MNHEY and SVGEGT. This CDR3 has 15 residues. Deletions cut 2 bases from V and 6 bases from J, with 14 bases between. The CDR3: CASSYRQARGQPQHF. The DNA of the CDR3 is TGTGCCAGCAGTTACCGACAGGCCCGGGGTCAGCCCCAGCATTTT.

This clone was counted between two and nine times. This rearrangement joins TRBV19 to TRBJ2-1, with 8 positions matching TRBD2. V lost 3 bases to trimming and J lost 6 bases; unmatched junction nucleotides: 7. This CDR3 region has 15 residues. CDR1 is LNHDA, CDR2 SQIVND, per germline (reference sequence). This CDR3 is CASSIAGGSANEQFF. The CDR3 DNA reads TGTGCCAGTAGTATCGCGGGAGGCTCCGCCAATGAGCAGTTCTTC. Based on the CDR3 plus reference TRBV19 and TRBJ2-1, the full variable domain is DGGITQSPKYLFRKEGQNVTLSCEQNLNHDAMYWYRQDPGQGLRLIYYSQIVNDFQKGDIAEGYSVSREKKESFPLTVTSAQKNPTAFYLCASSIAGGSANEQFFGPGTRLTVL.

The J gene is TRBJ2-2, the V gene TRBV24-1, with unresolved D. V was cut by 1 base and J by 1 base, with 6 bases left in between. This CDR3 has 15 residues. Looked up from germline, CDR1 is KGHDR and CDR2 is SFDVKD. In DNA, the CDR3 is TGTGCCACCAGTGATTTTCCAATGAACACCGGGGAGCTGTTTTTT. Its translation is CATSDFPMNTGELFF.

This clone was found a few times. The chain recombines TRBV2 with TRBJ1-1; the D is unclear. The germline V gene has CDR1 SNHLY and CDR2 FYNNEI. CDR3 length equals 12 residues. Trimming pared 5 bases from V and 0 bases from J, leaving 4 bases between. The CDR3 DNA is TGTGCCAGCAGTCTTATGAACACTGAAGCTTTCTTT. The encoded protein is CASSLMNTEAFF.

The CDR3 is CASSPLGRKGPDTQYF. Here the CDR3 DNA reads TGTGCCAGCTCACCACTCGGGAGAAAAGGCCCAGATACGCAGTATTTT. The chain couples TRBV18 to TRBJ2-3; the D gene is possibly TRBD2 (6 bases). V was pared by 1 base and J by 4 bases, with 15 bases between. The CDR3 is 16 residues long. Germline loops: CDR1 KGHSH, CDR2 LQKENI.

In this sample, this clone turned up a few times. The chain uses TRBV4-2 and TRBJ1-1; no clear D gene. With 0 bases removed from V and 0 bases from J, the gap between germline ends came to 8 bases. The CDR3 is made up of 15 amino acids. CDR1 and CDR2 (germline): LGHNA, YNFKEQ. CDR3 sequence: CASSQEGTLNTEAFF. The CDR3 DNA follows: TGTGCCAGCAGCCAAGAGGGCACTTTGAACACTGAAGCTTTCTTT.

The V and J genes are TRBV5-1 and TRBJ1-1; no definite D call. The CDR3 loop spans 14 amino acids. Germline lookup yields CDR1 SGHRS and CDR2 YFSETQ. V was trimmed by 6 bases and J by 2 bases, leaving 14 bases between them. CDR3 in amino acids: CASMEAPHNTEAFF. The CDR3 nucleotides are TGCGCCAGCATGGAGGCCCCACATAACACTGAAGCTTTCTTT.

This chain's CDR3 is CASSYPLRGPFYYEQYF. The CDR3 nucleotides are TGTGCCAGCAGTTACCCCCTCCGCGGTCCTTTCTACTACGAGCAGTACTTC. The chain links TRBV6-2 or TRBV6-3 to TRBJ2-7; no reliable D call. Trimming left V 2 bases short and J 3 bases short, with 20 bases between. The CDR3 covers 17 residues. CDR1 and CDR2 (germline): MNHEY, SVGEGT.

CDR3 bases: TGCGCCAGCAGCTTAGAAGGGAGAGTGAGGGGCTACACCTTC. Its translation: CASSLEGRVRGYTF. This chain joins TRBV5-1 and TRBJ1-2; no definite D call. Germline values: CDR1 SGHRS, CDR2 YFSETQ. The CDR3 loop spans 14 amino acids. The ends were cut back, 2 bases at V and 8 bases at J, with 16 bases in the middle. Complete variable domain (other parts from reference TRBV5-1 and TRBJ1-2): KAGVTQTPRYLIKTRGQQVTLSCSPISGHRSVSWYQQTPGQGLQFLFEYFSETQRNKGNFPGRFSGRQFSNSRSEMNVSTLELGDSALYLCASSLEGRVRGYTFGSGTRLTVV.

V gene TRBV27 combines with J gene TRBJ1-2, with D possibly TRBD1 on 6 matching bases. Per the germline V gene, CDR1 is MNHEY and CDR2 is SMNVEV (reference sequence). The V gene lost 10 bases and the J gene lost 3 bases, with 12 bases spanning the gap. This CDR3 spans 12 amino acids. The chain's CDR3 is CANSGDHYGYTF. CDR3 coding DNA: TGTGCCAACTCAGGGGACCACTATGGCTACACCTTC.

The genes are TRBV11-3 and TRBJ2-3; perhaps TRBD2 as D (6 bases). V was trimmed by 6 bases and J by 4 bases, leaving 11 bases between them. Germline V gives CDR1 SGHNT, CDR2 YENEEA. The CDR3 extends over 13 amino acids. As DNA, the CDR3 is TGTGCCAGCAGGCTCGCGGGATCAGATACGCAGTATTTT. Translated, it gives CASRLAGSDTQYF. Based on the CDR3 plus reference TRBV11-3 and TRBJ2-3, the full variable domain is EAGVVQSPRYKIIEKKQPVAFWCNPISGHNTLYWYLQNLGQGPELLIRYENEEAVDDSQLPKDRFSAERLKGVDSTLKIQPAELGDSAVYLCASRLAGSDTQYFGPGTRLTVL.

In this sample, this clone turned up a few times. The chain employs TRBV2 and TRBJ2-1; TRBD2 might be the D (6 bases). Between the trimmed V and J ends, which lost 2 bases and 12 bases, there was a span of 11 bases. The CDR3 spans 12 residues. From germline, CDR1 is SNHLY and CDR2 FYNNEI. The CDR3 sequence: CASSETLGRQFF. The CDR3 DNA reads as TGTGCCAGCAGTGAAACCCTCGGGAGGCAGTTCTTC.

The chain has TRBV7-6 and TRBJ2-2, with unresolved D. The germline V gene has CDR1 SGHVS and CDR2 FNYEAQ. Trimming cost V 1 base and J 4 bases, with 4 bases left between them. This CDR3 spans 13 amino acids. CDR3 nucleotides: TGTGCCAGCAGCTTAGGGAGCACCGGGGAGCTGTTTTTT. Translating it yields CASSLGSTGELFF.

The genes are TRBV6-5 and TRBJ1-1, with a weak D call TRBD1 (6 bases). Germline V gene sequence: CDR1 MNHEY, CDR2 SVGAGI. The CDR3 spans 14 residues. V lost 0 bases to trimming and J lost 5 bases, with 10 bases between them. CDR3 loop: CASSYSAGATEAFF. The DNA of the CDR3 is TGTGCCAGCAGTTACTCGGCAGGGGCGACTGAAGCTTTCTTT.

The chain uses TRBV19 and TRBJ2-7, with 7 bases matching TRBD2. The V and J ends lost 7 bases and 6 bases, in that order; junction bases with no gene match: 12. Germline V lookup: CDR1 LNHDA, CDR2 SQIVND (reference sequence). The CDR3 runs to 14 residues. In nucleotides, the CDR3 is TGTGCCAGTAACCCTGGGAGGGAAAGGACCGAGCAGTACTTC. Amino acid sequence: CASNPGRERTEQYF.

This clone was seen only once. The chain has TRBV18 and TRBJ1-4; TRBD1 matches at 9 bases. V gave up 4 bases and J gave up 4 bases; unmatched junction bases: 1. The CDR3 extends over 14 amino acids. Germline loops: CDR1 KGHSH, CDR2 LQKENI. Written as DNA, the CDR3 is TGTGCCAGCTCACGGACAGGGGTTAATGAAAAACTGTTTTTT. It encodes CASSRTGVNEKLFF.

The CDR3 coding sequence is TGTGCCAGCAGTCGTAAACTGGCAGGGGGATCCTACGAGCAGTACTTC. Encoded protein: CASSRKLAGGSYEQYF. V gene TRBV21-1 combines with J gene TRBJ2-7; the table names TRBD1, a call not compared with the DNA. TRBV21-1 is reported as a pseudogene. The length of the CDR3 is 16 residues.